The 10 T cell receptor beta chains below all came from one sample that was sequenced in a study of tumor-infiltrating lymphocytes in primary liver carcinoma. Starting material of around 490 ng total RNA yielded TCR beta cDNA via a constant-region primer. What produced the TCR beta libraries was three nested multiplex PCR rounds using slightly modified ARM-PCR. The opening two PCR rounds, nine to eleven cycles each, paired TRBV1-TRBV30 forward primers with a C-beta reverse primer. TCRdb reanalysed the multiplex PCR reads using MiXCR and keeps one entry per CDR3 protein. This sample has around 79,000 distinct CDR3 sequences, with under 75% found just once. Bulk tissue was left unsorted, and RNA and DNA were co-extracted from about 21-30 mg of it. The sequencing sample was made of tumor-adjacent normal liver tissue. These TCRs come from a man aged 40-49 years with primary liver carcinoma and hepatitis B virus infection.

As for this clonotype: At one boundary the junction diverges from the germline segment, which might be a read error. The chain employs TRBV11-1 and TRBJ2-5; D uncertain. The CDR3 totals 14 residues. Germline V CDR1 and CDR2: SGHAT, FQDESV (reference sequence). DNA for the CDR3: TGTGTCAGCAGGTCCGACAAAGAGCAAGAGACCCAGTACTTC. It encodes CVSRSDKEQETQYF.

This clonotype has a single count. The junction departs from germline at one end; a sequencing error may be responsible. The V call is TRBV4-1, the J call TRBJ2-7, with D tentatively TRBD1 (6 bases). The CDR3 has 14 amino acids. The germline V gene encodes CDR1 MGHRA and CDR2 YSYEKL. CDR3 region: CASSQVPWDNEEYF. CDR3 sequence (DNA): TGCGCCAGCAGCCAAGTCCCATGGGACAACGAGGAGTACTTC.

On this clonotype itself: One base away lies a much larger clone, so this may be a sequencing read error. The CDR3 region is CSVGDTDAFF. CDR3 coding DNA: TGCAGCGTGGGGGACACTGATGCTTTCTTT. This rearrangement joins TRBV29-1 to TRBJ1-1, with D tentatively TRBD1 (6 bases). The germline V gene has CDR1 SQVTM and CDR2 ANQGSEA. The CDR3 loop spans 10 amino acids.

Turning to this clonotype: Its ends do not fully match the called genes, so a read error is possible. The chain carries TRBV11-2 and TRBJ2-1; D perhaps matches TRBD2 (5 bases). CDR3 length: 15 residues. Germline V gene sequence: CDR1 SGHAT, CDR2 FQNNGV. CDR3 loop: CASSLGTGDYIEQFF. The CDR3 region has the DNA TGTGCCAGCAGCTTAGGGACTGGGGATTACATTGAGCAGTTTTTC.

About this clonotype: A single base separates this from a much larger clone, so it may be a read error. CDR3 region: CVSSFAAGTANSPLHF. The CDR3 nucleotides read TGTGTCAGCAGCTTCGCCGCCGGGACAGCGAATTCACCCCTCCACTTT. The chain couples TRBV11-2 to TRBJ1-6; 7 positions match TRBD1. Germline V gene sequence: CDR1 SGHAT, CDR2 FQNNGV. CDR3 length: 16 amino acids.

Concerning this clonotype itself: At one of its ends the junction is not consistent with the germline gene, which may arise from a read error. The chain links TRBV11-2 to TRBJ2-1; 7 bases match TRBD2. The CDR3 extends over 16 amino acids. Germline V lookup: CDR1 SGHAT, CDR2 FQNNGV. CDR3 sequence (DNA): TGTGCCAGTAGCTTAGAGCTCCGAGCGGGAATGAGTGAGCAATTCTTC. Translating it yields CASSLELRAGMSEQFF.

Turning to this clonotype: A much larger clonotype is one base distant, so this may be a read error. V usage is TRBV11-2 and J usage is TRBJ1-4; TRBD1 agrees at 7 bases. The CDR3 runs 16 residues. Germline V lookup: CDR1 SGHAT, CDR2 FQNNGV. The J segment lost 4 bases and the V segment lost 5 bases, leaving 10 bases of the junction unmatched. The chain's CDR3 is CASSATTGFCNEKLFF. The CDR3 region has the DNA TGTGCCAGCAGCGCCACGACAGGGTTTTGTAATGAAAAACTGTTTTTT.

Worth noting for this clonotype: A clone one base away is much larger, so this may be a read error. The rearrangement links TRBV5-1 to TRBJ2-7; 7 nucleotides align to TRBD2. Germline V gene lookup returns CDR1 SGHRS and CDR2 YFSETQ. The CDR3 runs 15 residues. After removal of 4 bases from V and 2 bases from J, the junction contained 9 bases not matched to a gene. CDR3 sequence: CASSAGPAGPYEQYF. The CDR3 bases are TGCGCCAGCAGCGCGGGACCAGCGGGACCCTACGAGCAGTACTTC.

This clonotype was detected many times. This sequence joins TRBV12-3 or TRBV12-4 and TRBJ1-5, with no clear D. The CDR3 consists of 14 residues. Trimming took off 3 bases at V and 2 bases at J, with 8 bases between the two ends. The CDR3 region has the DNA TGTGCCAGCAGTTTCTGGGGAGGCAATCAGCCCCAGCATTTT. Its protein product is CASSFWGGNQPQHF.

Regarding this clonotype: A junction end diverges from the germline sequence, so it may reflect a read error. The CDR3 sequence: CASTPAGEVYEQYF. The CDR3 region has the DNA TGTGCCAGCACCCCGGCAGGAGAAGTCTACGAGCAATACTTC. The chain employs TRBV7-9 and TRBJ2-7; D is uncertain. The CDR3 runs to 14 residues. Germline CDR1 SEHNR, CDR2 FQNEAQ (reference sequence).